The present entry profiles one T cell receptor (beta chain) with its context. The antigen is undetermined. The sample originates from a study of vaccination effects on CD4 cells after COVID-19. Viral peptide pools were used in the ViraFEST assay to expand antigen-specific CD4+ T cells, and sequencing came afterward. It was after 10 days of culture that CD4+ T cells were isolated. Of the BNT162b2 and mRNA-1273 vaccines, participants received two doses of one or the other. Whole-study results and caveats: From healthy vaccinees, only 1 of 255 vaccine-induced clones also reacted to common cold coronaviruses.

The V gene's germline CDR1 is MNHEY and CDR2 SVGAGI. The CDR3 is made up of 16 amino acids. V was clipped by 0 bases and J by 7 bases, with 13 bases between them. The table came from immunoSEQ multiplex PCR; TCRdb's copy has only in-frame clones and leaves some out. The sample has some 74,000 clones; around 81% are singletons. This TCR was recovered from a human donor who received a COVID-19 vaccine. Specimen: CD4+ T cells from PBMCs cultured with HCoV-229E spike peptides, collected after COVID-19 vaccination. The V call is TRBV6-5, the J call TRBJ1-6, with unresolved D. In DNA, the CDR3 is TGTGCCAGCAGTTACTCGTCGGTGCTTAGAAATTCACCCCTCCACTTT. Protein sequence: CASSYSSVLRNSPLHF.